This T cell receptor (beta chain) appears in the sequencing data of a study of blood T cell repertoires in COVID-19. Background on the study: The origin of the acute and convalescent COVID-19 samples was the United States, Italy and Spain.

CDR3 length: 12 residues. V was trimmed by 5 bases and J by 7 bases, leaving 11 bases between them. The germline V gene encodes CDR1 SEHNR and CDR2 FQNEAQ (reference sequence). Original processing methods: Nucleated cell counts were estimated from reference gene primer amplification. Assay: immunoSEQ multiplex PCR; the TCRdb copy retains only in-frame clones and omits some. V, J and clone size derive from that table, while D and trimming were established from the DNA sequence. The table has over 200,000 clones, around 91% seen once; the top ten hold more than 13%. This receptor was taken from a man between 25 and 39 years old who had been exposed to COVID-19. Sequenced input: PBMCs or T cells enriched from blood (not recorded which). The gene calls are TRBV7-9 and TRBJ1-1; D unclear. The CDR3 nucleotides read TGTGCCAGCAGCACCTCTCGGGGTGAAGCTTTCTTT. This gives the protein CASSTSRGEAFF. Full variable domain (outside the CDR3, taken from reference TRBV7-9 and TRBJ1-1): DTGVSQNPRHKITKRGQNVTFRCDPISEHNRLYWYRQTLGQGPEFLTYFQNEAQLEKSRLLSDRFSAERPKGSFSTLEIQRTEQGDSAMYLCASSTSRGEAFFGQGTRLTVV.